This T cell receptor (beta chain) derives from a study of blood T cell repertoires in COVID-19. Study as a whole: Samples came from the United States, Italy and Spain, spanning acute and convalescent COVID-19. PBMCs, B-cell-depleted T cells, or T cells provided the cDNA or gDNA that made up the material.

CDR3 length equals 13 residues. The ends lost 6 bases at V and 1 base at J; junction bases unmatched: 2. Authors' processing steps: Amplification of reference gene primers provided the estimated nucleated cell counts. TCRdb keeps only in-frame clones here, not all; method: immunoSEQ multiplex PCR. V and J calls and clone size are those listed in that table; D and trimming were worked out from the DNA. The table has 40,000 to 50,000 clones, 85% to 90% seen once. It was during active infection that Seattle patients were enrolled and then longitudinally followed. This chain connects TRBV12-3 or TRBV12-4 to TRBJ1-1; 7 bases are a match to TRBD1. This receptor was taken from a woman older than 75 with COVID-19, enrolled during active disease. Sequencing input: peripheral blood. CDR3 DNA: TGTGCCAGCAGAAGACAGGGGAACACTGAAGCTTTCTTT. This sequence encodes CASRRQGNTEAFF.